The 17 T cell receptor beta chains below come from one sample, sequenced in a study of naive and memory T cell subsets. The beta constant-region primer was an equimolar mix of two oligonucleotides covering TRBC1 and TRBC2. MiXCR was run by TCRdb on the UMI-ligation and nested PCR reads, yielding one entry per CDR3 protein. Altogether some 150,000 distinct CDR3 sequences are present, around 15% being singletons, with the ten largest covering approximately 0.15%. Sequenced sample: naive CD4+ T cells from blood. These receptors originate from a human donor in good health.

The J gene is TRBJ2-5, the V gene TRBV5-1; 8 positions match TRBD2. The CDR3 sequence is 15 residues long. Germline V lookup: CDR1 SGHRS, CDR2 YFSETQ. The V and J ends lost 0 bases and 5 bases, in that order; junction bases with no gene match: 6. The CDR3, as DNA: TGCGCCAGCAGCTTGGCCGGGACTAGAGGGGAGACCCAGTACTTC. It yields the protein CASSLAGTRGETQYF.

This clonotype was observed at least ten times. The chain carries TRBV28 and TRBJ2-1, with 12 bases fitting TRBD2. V shed 3 bases, J shed 6 bases, and the junction held 3 bases outside the gene matches. The CDR3 consists of 15 residues. CDR1 and CDR2 from the germline V gene are MDHEN and SYDVKM. The CDR3, as DNA: TGTGCCAGCAGTTTCGAACTAGCGGGGGGCAATGAGCAGTTCTTC. It is translated as CASSFELAGGNEQFF.

The chain uses TRBV5-5 and TRBJ2-1; D not certain. Trimming shortened V by 1 base and J by 2 bases, and 7 bases separated the two germline ends. The CDR3 spans 14 residues. From germline, CDR1 is SGHKS and CDR2 YYEKEE (reference sequence). In nucleotides, the CDR3 is TGTGCCAGCAGCTTGTCGCAGGCCTACAATGAGCAGTTCTTC. Protein sequence: CASSLSQAYNEQFF.

This clonotype has only a few counts. The genes are TRBV30 and TRBJ1-5, with TRBD1 matching over 9 bases. The CDR3 loop spans 19 amino acids. Germline assignment: CDR1 GTSNPN and CDR2 SVGIG (reference sequence). V was clipped by 2 bases and J by 2 bases; unmatched bases: 16. The CDR3 spells CAWSPTGGINGIRNQPQHF. In nucleotides, the CDR3 is TGTGCCTGGAGTCCCACAGGGGGCATAAACGGAATTCGCAATCAGCCCCAGCATTTT.

This clonotype occurred a few times. This chain connects TRBV7-2 to TRBJ2-7; no definite D call. Germline V gene lookup returns CDR1 SGHTA and CDR2 FQGNSA. The V gene lost 1 base and the J gene lost 2 bases, with 12 bases spanning the gap. The CDR3 loop spans 15 amino acids. CDR3 bases: TGTGCCAGCAGCTTAGTAATCTCCTCGGCCTACGAGCAGTACTTC. Amino acids: CASSLVISSAYEQYF.

This clonotype was counted between two and nine times. The rearrangement links TRBV2 to TRBJ2-7, with D perhaps TRBD1 (6 bases). This CDR3 has 13 residues. Germline V gives CDR1 SNHLY, CDR2 FYNNEI. V lost 4 bases and J 2 bases, leaving 9 bases between the germline ends. CDR3 sequence (DNA): TGTGCCAGCAGTGGGCAGGGGACCTACGAGCAGTACTTC. This gives the protein CASSGQGTYEQYF. The entire variable domain, with the rest obtained from reference TRBV2 and TRBJ2-7, is as follows: EPEVTQTPSHQVTQMGQEVILRCVPISNHLYFYWYRQILGQKVEFLVSFYNNEISEKSEIFDDQFSVERPDGSNFTLKIRSTKLEDSAMYFCASSGQGTYEQYFGPGTRLTVT.

This clonotype was seen more than once but under ten times. The gene calls are TRBV5-4 and TRBJ2-7; possible D gene TRBD2, 6 bases. Between the trimmed V and J ends, which lost 4 bases and 2 bases, there was a span of 13 bases. CDR1 SGHNT and CDR2 YYREEE come from the germline V gene (reference sequence). The CDR3 has 14 amino acids. The CDR3 DNA sequence: TGTGCCAGCAGCCGGGACTTAACTACCTACGAGCAGTACTTC. This codes for CASSRDLTTYEQYF.

The genes are TRBV5-6 and TRBJ1-1; D is undetermined. The CDR3 is 14 amino acids. Trimming left V 0 bases short and J 3 bases short, with 9 bases between. Germline CDR1 SGHDT, CDR2 YYEEEE. The CDR3 coding sequence is TGTGCCAGCAGCTTGGTAGGGTTTGACACTGAAGCTTTCTTT. Protein product: CASSLVGFDTEAFF.

The J gene is TRBJ2-7, the V gene TRBV15; D gene ambiguous. Trimming took 2 bases from V and 5 from J, leaving 10 bases between them. Germline V lookup: CDR1 LNHNV, CDR2 YYDKDF (reference sequence). There are 13 residues in the CDR3. CDR3 in amino acids: CATSRTGEHEQYF. The CDR3 nucleotides are TGTGCCACCAGCAGAACCGGAGAGCACGAGCAGTACTTC.

This clonotype occurred a few times. The chain combines TRBV20-1 with TRBJ1-6; D ambiguous. The V gene lost 0 bases and the J gene lost 7 bases, with 7 bases spanning the gap. The length of the CDR3 is 13 residues. From germline, CDR1 is DFQATT and CDR2 SNEGSKA (reference sequence). This CDR3 reads CSARDTLNSPLHF. The CDR3 bases are TGCAGTGCTAGAGATACCCTCAATTCACCCCTCCACTTT.

The chain is built from TRBV5-1 and TRBJ2-7; maybe TRBD1 (6 bases). V was shortened by 4 bases and J by 3 bases, with 11 bases between the two germline ends. The CDR3 consists of 13 residues. Per germline, CDR1 SGHRS and CDR2 YFSETQ. The CDR3 sequence: CASSARQDYEQYF. CDR3 DNA sequence: TGCGCCAGCAGCGCCCGACAGGACTACGAGCAGTACTTC.

The chain carries TRBV7-2 and TRBJ1-5, with no clear D. Trimming pared 3 bases from V and 6 bases from J, leaving 12 bases between. This CDR3 is 14 amino acids long. The germline CDR1 and CDR2 sequences are SGHTA and FQGNSA. CDR3 in amino acids: CASSLRGPSQPQHF. DNA for the CDR3: TGTGCCAGCAGCTTGAGAGGGCCGAGTCAGCCCCAGCATTTT. Looking up the rest from reference TRBV7-2 and TRBJ1-5 gives the full variable domain: GAGVSQSPSNKVTEKGKDVELRCDPISGHTALYWYRQSLGQGLEFLIYFQGNSAPDKSGLPSDRFSAERTGGSVSTLTIQRTQQEDSAVYLCASSLRGPSQPQHFGDGTRLSIL.

This clonotype was found a few times. V is TRBV29-1 and J is TRBJ2-1; 10 bases fit TRBD2. V lost 8 bases, J lost 0 bases, and 10 bases stayed unmatched. The germline CDR1 and CDR2 sequences are SQVTM and ANQGSEA. CDR3 length: 16 amino acids. The CDR3 nucleotides are TGCAGCCCCGAGGTAGGACTAGCGGACTCCTACAATGAGCAGTTCTTC. It is translated as CSPEVGLADSYNEQFF.

The chain has TRBV6-6 and TRBJ2-7; TRBD2 aligns across 9 bases. Germline values: CDR1 MNHNY, CDR2 SVGAGI (reference sequence). V was clipped by 2 bases and J by 4 bases; unmatched bases: 3. The CDR3 loop spans 14 amino acids. The CDR3: CASSYLAGFYEQYF. The CDR3 DNA is TGTGCCAGCAGTTACCTAGCGGGGTTTTACGAGCAGTACTTC.

This clonotype was seen more than once but under ten times. The chain links TRBV10-3 to TRBJ2-7; D unresolved. Germline values: CDR1 ENHRY, CDR2 SYGVKD. V shed 4 bases and J shed 3 bases, with 10 bases lying between them. This CDR3 has 13 amino acids. The chain's CDR3 is CAISADGGYEQYF. Written as DNA, the CDR3 is TGTGCCATCAGTGCGGATGGTGGCTACGAGCAGTACTTC.

The rearrangement uses TRBV27 and TRBJ2-7; 16 nucleotides match TRBD2. CDR3 length equals 18 residues. The germline gives CDR1 MNHEY, CDR2 SMNVEV (reference sequence). V dropped 7 bases and J dropped 4; count of bases not matched to a gene: 13. CDR3 coding DNA: TGTGCCAGCACCCCCTTCGGGACTAGCGGGAGGGCCGGGTACGAGCAGTACTTC. It translates to CASTPFGTSGRAGYEQYF.

A few counts support this clonotype. This chain connects TRBV29-1 to TRBJ2-5; no clear D gene. Per germline, CDR1 SQVTM and CDR2 ANQGSEA. The CDR3 sequence is 11 residues long. With 3 bases removed from V and 4 bases from J, the gap between germline ends came to 6 bases. The CDR3 coding sequence is TGCAGCGTTGAGTTAGGAGAGACCCAGTACTTC. Its translation: CSVELGETQYF. Combining the CDR3 with reference TRBV29-1 and TRBJ2-5 gives the whole variable domain SAVISQKPSRDICQRGTSLTIQCQVDSQVTMMFWYRQQPGQSLTLIATANQGSEATYESGFVIDKFPISRPNLTFSTLTVSNMSPEDSSIYLCSVELGETQYFGPGTRLLVL.